The 6 T cell receptor beta chains presented below share a single source sample, sequenced in a study of blood T cell repertoires in COVID-19. TCRdb's table, derived via immunoSEQ multiplex PCR, lists solely in-frame clones and lacks some. The sample includes about 130,000 clones, about four fifths seen only once; the top ten take around an eighth. The sample consisted of peripheral blood. These receptor sequences come from a woman aged 25 to 39 who had recovered from COVID-19.

V usage is TRBV5-1 and J usage is TRBJ2-2; 9 bases match TRBD2. From germline, CDR1 is SGHRS and CDR2 YFSETQ. The CDR3 runs to 16 residues. J lost 5 bases, V lost 7 bases, and 12 bases had no gene match. The CDR3 sequence: CASGLRTSVPTGELFF. The CDR3 coding sequence is TGCGCCAGCGGATTACGGACTAGCGTACCTACCGGGGAGCTGTTTTTT.

This chain links TRBV7-9 with TRBJ2-7; the D gene is possibly TRBD1 (5 bases). The CDR3 extends over 16 amino acids. V was clipped by 1 base and J by 6 bases, with 19 bases between them. Germline V gene sequence: CDR1 SEHNR, CDR2 FQNEAQ (reference sequence). CDR3 DNA: TGTGCCAGCAGCTTAGTCCGGGCCCAGGGAACCGGCGAGCAGTACTTC. Translated, it gives CASSLVRAQGTGEQYF.

This clone has only one observation. This chain uses TRBV30 with TRBJ2-3, with D possibly being TRBD1 (6 bases). The germline V gene has CDR1 GTSNPN and CDR2 SVGIG (reference sequence). The CDR3 is 11 amino acids. Trimming removed 4 bases at V and 4 bases at J, with 6 bases between. CDR3 DNA: TGTGCCTGGAACAGGGCAGATACGCAGTATTTT. It translates to CAWNRADTQYF.

V is TRBV19 and J is TRBJ1-6, with 7 bases identical to TRBD1. V shed 5 bases and J 4 bases; nucleotides not matched to a gene: 11. The CDR3 is made up of 17 amino acids. CDR1 and CDR2 from the germline V gene are LNHDA and SQIVND (reference sequence). Written as DNA, the CDR3 is TGTGCCAGTAGTCCCGGCTGGACAGGATTATATAATTCACCCCTCCACTTT. Protein sequence: CASSPGWTGLYNSPLHF. The whole variable domain, remainder taken from reference TRBV19 and TRBJ1-6, is DGGITQSPKYLFRKEGQNVTLSCEQNLNHDAMYWYRQDPGQGLRLIYYSQIVNDFQKGDIAEGYSVSREKKESFPLTVTSAQKNPTAFYLCASSPGWTGLYNSPLHFGNGTRLTVT.

This clone was recorded once. The rearrangement joins TRBV6-5 to TRBJ2-1; TRBD1 agrees at 10 bases. The germline V gene has CDR1 MNHEY and CDR2 SVGAGI. V was pared by 5 bases and J by 9 bases, with 7 bases of the junction left unmatched. This CDR3 comprises 14 residues. The CDR3 nucleotides read TGTGCCAGCAGTCTCCGGGGACAGGGGCCTGAGCAGTTCTTC. This codes for CASSLRGQGPEQFF.

This clone appeared once. V and J are TRBV6-5 and TRBJ2-4; the D gene is possibly TRBD1 (6 bases). The germline V and J ends were trimmed by 4 bases and 6 bases, with 10 bases remaining between them. The CDR3 length is 13 residues. CDR1 is MNHEY and CDR2 is SVGAGI in the germline V gene. CDR3 sequence: CASSLLRGNIQYF. Written as DNA, the CDR3 is TGTGCCAGCAGTTTGCTCAGGGGAAACATTCAGTACTTC.